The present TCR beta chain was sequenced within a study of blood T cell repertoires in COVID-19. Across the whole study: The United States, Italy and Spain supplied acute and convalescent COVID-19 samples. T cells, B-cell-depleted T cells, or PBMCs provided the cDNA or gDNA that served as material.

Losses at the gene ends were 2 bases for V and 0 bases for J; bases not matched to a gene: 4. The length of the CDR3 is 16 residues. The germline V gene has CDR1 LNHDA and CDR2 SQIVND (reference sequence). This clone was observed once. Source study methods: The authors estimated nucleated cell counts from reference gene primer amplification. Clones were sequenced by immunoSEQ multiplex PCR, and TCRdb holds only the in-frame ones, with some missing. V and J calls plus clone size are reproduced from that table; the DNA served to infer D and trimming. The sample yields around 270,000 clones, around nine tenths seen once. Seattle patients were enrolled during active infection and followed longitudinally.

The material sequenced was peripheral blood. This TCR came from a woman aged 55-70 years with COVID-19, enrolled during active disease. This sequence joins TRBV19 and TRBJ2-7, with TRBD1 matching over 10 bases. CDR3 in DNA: TGTGCCAGTAGTATAAAGGGACAGGGGAGCTCCTACGAGCAGTACTTC. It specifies CASSIKGQGSSYEQYF.